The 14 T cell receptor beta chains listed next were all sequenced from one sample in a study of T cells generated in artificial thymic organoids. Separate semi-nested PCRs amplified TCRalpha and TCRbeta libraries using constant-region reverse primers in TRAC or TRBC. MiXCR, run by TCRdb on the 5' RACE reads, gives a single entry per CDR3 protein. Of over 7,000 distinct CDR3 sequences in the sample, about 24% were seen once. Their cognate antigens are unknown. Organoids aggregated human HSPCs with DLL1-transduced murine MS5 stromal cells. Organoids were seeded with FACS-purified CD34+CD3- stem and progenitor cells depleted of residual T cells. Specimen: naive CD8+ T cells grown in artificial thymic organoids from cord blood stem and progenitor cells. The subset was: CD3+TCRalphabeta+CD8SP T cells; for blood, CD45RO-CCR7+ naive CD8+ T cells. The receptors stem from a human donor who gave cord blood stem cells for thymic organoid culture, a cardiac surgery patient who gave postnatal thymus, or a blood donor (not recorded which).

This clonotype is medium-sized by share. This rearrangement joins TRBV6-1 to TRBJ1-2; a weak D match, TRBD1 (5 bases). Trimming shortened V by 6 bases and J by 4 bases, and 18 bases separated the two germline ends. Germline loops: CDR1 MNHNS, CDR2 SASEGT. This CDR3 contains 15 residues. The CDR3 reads CASRGTLLPPYGYTF. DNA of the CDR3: TGTGCCAGCAGGGGGACGTTATTACCCCCCTATGGCTACACCTTC.

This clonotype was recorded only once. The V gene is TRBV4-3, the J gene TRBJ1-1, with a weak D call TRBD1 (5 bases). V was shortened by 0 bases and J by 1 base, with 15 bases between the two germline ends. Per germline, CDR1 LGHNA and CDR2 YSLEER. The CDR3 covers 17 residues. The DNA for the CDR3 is TGCGCCAGCAGCCAAGATACCCCGGGACCCCCGAACACTGAAGCTTTCTTT. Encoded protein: CASSQDTPGPPNTEAFF.

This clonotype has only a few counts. The DNA of the CDR3 is TGTGCCACCAGAGGACGCGGCCCTAGTCAGCCCCAGCATTTT. Amino acid sequence: CATRGRGPSQPQHF. This sequence joins TRBV24-1 and TRBJ1-5; D gene uncertain. V lost 7 bases and J lost 6, with 15 bases in between. The CDR3 is made up of 14 amino acids. The V gene's germline CDR1 is KGHDR and CDR2 SFDVKD.

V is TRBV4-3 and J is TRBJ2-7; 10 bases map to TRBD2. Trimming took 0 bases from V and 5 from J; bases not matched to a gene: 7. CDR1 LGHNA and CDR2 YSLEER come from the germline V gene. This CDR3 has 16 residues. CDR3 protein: CASSQDVAGGMDEQYF. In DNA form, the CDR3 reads TGCGCCAGCAGCCAAGATGTAGCGGGGGGTATGGACGAGCAGTACTTC.

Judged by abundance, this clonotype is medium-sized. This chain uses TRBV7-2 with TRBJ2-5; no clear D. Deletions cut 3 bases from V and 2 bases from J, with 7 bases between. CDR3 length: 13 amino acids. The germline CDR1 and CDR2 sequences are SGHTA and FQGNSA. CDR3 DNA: TGTGCCAGCAGCTTTTGCAGGCAAGAGACCCAGTACTTC. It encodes CASSFCRQETQYF.

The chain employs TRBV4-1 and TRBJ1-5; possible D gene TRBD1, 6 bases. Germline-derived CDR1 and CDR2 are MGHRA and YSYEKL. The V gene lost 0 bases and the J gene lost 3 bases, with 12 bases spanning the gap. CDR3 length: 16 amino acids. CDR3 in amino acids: CASSQDPGANNQPQHF. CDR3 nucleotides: TGCGCCAGCAGCCAAGATCCGGGGGCGAACAATCAGCCCCAGCATTTT.

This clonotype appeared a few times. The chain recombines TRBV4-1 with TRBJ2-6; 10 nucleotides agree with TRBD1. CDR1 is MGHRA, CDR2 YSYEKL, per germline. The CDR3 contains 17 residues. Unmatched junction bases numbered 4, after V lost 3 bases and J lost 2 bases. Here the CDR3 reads CASSHRDRGTGANVLTF. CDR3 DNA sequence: TGCGCCAGCAGCCATAGGGACAGGGGAACTGGGGCCAACGTCCTGACTTTC.

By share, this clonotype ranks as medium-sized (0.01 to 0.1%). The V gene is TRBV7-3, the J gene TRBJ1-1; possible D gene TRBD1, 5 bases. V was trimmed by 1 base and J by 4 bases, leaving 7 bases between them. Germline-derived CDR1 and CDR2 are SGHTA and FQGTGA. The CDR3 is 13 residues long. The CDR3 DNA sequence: TGTGCCAGCAGCTTAAGGGGCTCCACTGAAGCTTTCTTT. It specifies CASSLRGSTEAFF.

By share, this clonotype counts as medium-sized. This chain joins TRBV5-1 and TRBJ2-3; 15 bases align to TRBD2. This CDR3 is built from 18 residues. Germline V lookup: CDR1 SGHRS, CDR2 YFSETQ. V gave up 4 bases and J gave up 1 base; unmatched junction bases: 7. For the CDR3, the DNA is TGCGCCAGCAGCCCCTGGACTAGCGGGGGGGTACGCACAGATACGCAGTATTTT. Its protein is CASSPWTSGGVRTDTQYF.

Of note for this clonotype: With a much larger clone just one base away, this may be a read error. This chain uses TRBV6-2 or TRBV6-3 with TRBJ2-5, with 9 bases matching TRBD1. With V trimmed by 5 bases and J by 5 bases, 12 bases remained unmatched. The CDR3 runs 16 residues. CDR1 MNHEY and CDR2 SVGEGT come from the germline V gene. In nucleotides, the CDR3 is TGTGCCAGCAGTCCCACCGGGACAGGGTCTCAGGAGACCCAGTACTTC. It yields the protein CASSPTGTGSQETQYF.

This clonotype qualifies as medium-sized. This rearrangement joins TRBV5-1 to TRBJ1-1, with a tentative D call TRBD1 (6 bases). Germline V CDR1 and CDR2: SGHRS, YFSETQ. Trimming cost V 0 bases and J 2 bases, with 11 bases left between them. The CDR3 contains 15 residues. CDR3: CASSLAVGTNTEAFF. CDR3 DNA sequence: TGCGCCAGCAGCTTGGCCGTCGGGACAAACACTGAAGCTTTCTTT. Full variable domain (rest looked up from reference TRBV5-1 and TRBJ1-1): KAGVTQTPRYLIKTRGQQVTLSCSPISGHRSVSWYQQTPGQGLQFLFEYFSETQRNKGNFPGRFSGRQFSNSRSEMNVSTLELGDSALYLCASSLAVGTNTEAFFGQGTRLTVV.

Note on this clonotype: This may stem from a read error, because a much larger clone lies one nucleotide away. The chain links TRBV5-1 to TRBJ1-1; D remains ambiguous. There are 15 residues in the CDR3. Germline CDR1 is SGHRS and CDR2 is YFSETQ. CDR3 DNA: TGCGCCAGCAGCTTCGGGGTCGGAAGGTACACTGAAGCTTCCTTT. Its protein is CASSFGVGRYTEASF. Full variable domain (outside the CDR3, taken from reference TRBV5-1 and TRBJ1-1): KAGVTQTPRYLIKTRGQQVTLSCSPISGHRSVSWYQQTPGQGLQFLFEYFSETQRNKGNFPGRFSGRQFSNSRSEMNVSTLELGDSALYLCASSFGVGRYTEASFGQGTRLTVV.

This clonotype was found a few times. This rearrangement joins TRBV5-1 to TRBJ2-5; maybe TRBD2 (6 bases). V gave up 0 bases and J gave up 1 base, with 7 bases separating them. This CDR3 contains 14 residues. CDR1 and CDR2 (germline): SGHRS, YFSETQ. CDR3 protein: CASSLELAQETQYF. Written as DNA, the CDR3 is TGCGCCAGCAGCTTGGAACTAGCCCAAGAGACCCAGTACTTC. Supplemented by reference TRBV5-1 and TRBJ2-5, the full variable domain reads KAGVTQTPRYLIKTRGQQVTLSCSPISGHRSVSWYQQTPGQGLQFLFEYFSETQRNKGNFPGRFSGRQFSNSRSEMNVSTLELGDSALYLCASSLELAQETQYFGPGTRLLVL.

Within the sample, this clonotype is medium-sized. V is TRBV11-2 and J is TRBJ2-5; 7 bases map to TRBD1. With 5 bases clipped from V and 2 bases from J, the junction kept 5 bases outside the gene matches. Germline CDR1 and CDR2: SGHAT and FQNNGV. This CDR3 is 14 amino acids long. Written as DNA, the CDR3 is TGTGCCAGCAGCCAGGGACAGCCTCAAGAGACCCAGTACTTC. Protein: CASSQGQPQETQYF.